This T cell receptor (beta chain) is drawn from a study of T-cell memory formation after mild COVID-19. CDR3 length equals 15 residues. The trim removed 1 base at V and 4 bases at J, leaving 9 bases unmatched. Germline CDR1 SQVTM, CDR2 ANQGSEA. Study findings and constraints: Confirmation was lacking for SARS-CoV-2 specificity of second-wave clones that peaked on day 37. CM and EM subsets held most contracting CD4+ clones; EMRA held CD8+ ones. Clones that shrank (day 15 to 85) were balanced CD4/CD8, whereas later expanders leaned CD4+.

This clonotype has more than one count but fewer than ten. The target antigen is unknown. TCRdb re-called the 5' RACE reads through MiXCR, storing one row per CDR3 protein. This table has approximately 340,000 distinct CDR3 sequences, roughly 13% appearing once. Sequencing was performed on PBMCs or a T cell subset sorted from them (not recorded which). The chain employs TRBV29-1 and TRBJ2-5; 7 bases line up with TRBD2. The source of this sequence is a young man who had mild COVID-19 (a few samples of this study predate the infection). Cell type and time point are not known. CDR3 protein: CSVEAGRGRGETQYF. The CDR3 nucleotides read TGCAGCGTTGAAGCAGGGCGCGGGAGAGGAGAGACCCAGTACTTC.